One sample yielded the 11 T cell receptor beta chains listed below, sequenced in a study of response to subunit inactivated influenza vaccine. Via MiXCR, TCRdb re-called the RT-PCR reads, giving one row per CDR3 protein. The sample lists approximately 530,000 distinct CDR3 sequences, roughly 7.6% occurring once. The sequenced sample was PBMCs from blood, obtained around 2 years after vaccination. These receptors came from a man between 45 and 75 years old who received an inactivated influenza vaccine.

This chain connects TRBV6-2 or TRBV6-3 to TRBJ2-1, with TRBD2 matching over 13 bases. The V gene's germline CDR1 is MNHEY and CDR2 SVGEGT. The CDR3 contains 18 residues. The trim removed 1 base at V and 8 bases at J, leaving 11 bases unmatched. CDR3 region: CASSYWGTSGINTDEQFF. The CDR3 region has the DNA TGTGCCAGCAGTTACTGGGGGACTAGCGGGATTAATACCGATGAGCAGTTCTTC.

The rearrangement links TRBV24-1 to TRBJ2-1, with 7 bases that match TRBD2. V lost 7 bases to trimming and J lost 8 bases; unmatched junction nucleotides: 13. This CDR3 spans 15 amino acids. In germline, CDR1 is KGHDR, CDR2 SFDVKD. The CDR3: CATSQPGLSGYEQFF. CDR3 bases: TGTGCCACCAGCCAACCGGGACTATCGGGATATGAGCAGTTCTTC.

The chain couples TRBV29-1 to TRBJ2-3; D is unclear. V was clipped by 7 bases and J by 2 bases, with 4 bases between them. CDR1 is SQVTM and CDR2 is ANQGSEA in the germline V gene. This CDR3 contains 10 residues. In DNA, the CDR3 is TGCAGCGCCGCCACAGATACGCAGTATTTT. It specifies CSAATDTQYF.

This clonotype occurred many times. The V and J genes are TRBV11-2 and TRBJ2-2; the D gene is possibly TRBD2 (5 bases). CDR1 is SGHAT, CDR2 FQNNGV, per germline. With 2 bases removed from V and 4 bases from J, the gap between germline ends came to 11 bases. The CDR3 totals 15 residues. For the CDR3, the DNA is TGTGCCAGCAGCTTAATGGAGGCTGGCACCGGGGAGCTGTTTTTT. Its translation: CASSLMEAGTGELFF.

Ten or more counts support this clonotype. Here the CDR3 DNA reads TGTGCCAGCAGCTTAGGCCTAAGCTCTGGAAACACCATATATTTT. This encodes CASSLGLSSGNTIYF. The rearrangement uses TRBV11-2 and TRBJ1-3; D is undetermined. The length of the CDR3 is 15 residues. V lost 1 base and J 0 bases, leaving 7 bases between the germline ends. Germline V lookup: CDR1 SGHAT, CDR2 FQNNGV.

Details on this clonotype: A much larger clone sits a single nucleotide away, making a read error possible. The J gene is TRBJ2-4, the V gene TRBV11-2; 13 bases match TRBD2. This CDR3 region has 19 residues. V trimming: 5 bases; J trimming: 2 bases; junction bases outside the gene matches: 12. CDR1 and CDR2 (germline): SGHAT, FQNNGV. CDR3 nucleotide sequence: TGTGCCAGCAGCAGTCACAGGGGACTAGCGGGATTAACCAAAAACATTCAGTACTTC. Its protein is CASSSHRGLAGLTKNIQYF.

This sequence joins TRBV12-3 or TRBV12-4 and TRBJ2-5; 9 bases align to TRBD1. The junction had 7 bases not matched to a gene; V was cut back by 3 bases and J by 5 bases. This CDR3 has 15 residues. CDR3 protein: CASSLGWDRVETQYF. CDR3 coding DNA: TGTGCCAGCAGTTTGGGCTGGGACAGGGTGGAGACCCAGTACTTC.

On this clonotype: It is likely a read error, because the conserved phenylalanine at the end of the CDR3 is missing. The gene calls are TRBV7-2 and TRBJ2-7, with TRBD1 as a possible D gene (5 bases). The V end lost 0 bases, the J end lost 3 bases, and 12 bases lay between the germline ends. Germline V gene data show CDR1 as SGHTA and CDR2 as FQGNSA. CDR3 length: 15 amino acids. The CDR3 bases are TGTGCCAGCAGCTTAGCGGGGCAGGGCCTCTACGAGCAGTACTCC. Translation gives CASSLAGQGLYEQYS.

This clonotype has at least ten counts. The chain joins TRBV5-1 to TRBJ2-1, with TRBD2 matching 11 bases. The CDR3 totals 18 residues. In germline, CDR1 is SGHRS, CDR2 YFSETQ. The junction had 17 bases not matched to a gene; V was cut back by 5 bases and J by 7 bases. CDR3 in amino acids: CASSFGTSGGSMMNEQFF. DNA of the CDR3: TGCGCCAGCAGTTTTGGTACTAGCGGGGGTTCAATGATGAATGAGCAGTTCTTC.

At least ten counts were recorded for this clonotype. The rearrangement uses TRBV7-9 and TRBJ2-3; perhaps TRBD2 as D (5 bases). V was cut by 8 bases and J by 0 bases, with 9 bases left in between. The CDR3 sequence is 13 residues long. Per germline, CDR1 SEHNR and CDR2 FQNEAQ (reference sequence). DNA of the CDR3: TGTGCCAGCTGTCGGGATAGCACAGATACGCAGTATTTT. It specifies CASCRDSTDTQYF.

This clonotype has a count of ten or more. CDR3 protein: CASSPTGGRVGELFF. The DNA of the CDR3 is TGCGCCAGCAGCCCGACGGGGGGTCGGGTCGGGGAGCTGTTTTTT. This sequence joins TRBV5-1 and TRBJ2-2; 7 bases are shared with TRBD2. With 4 bases clipped from V and 7 bases from J, the junction kept 10 bases outside the gene matches. The germline CDR1 and CDR2 sequences are SGHRS and YFSETQ. This CDR3 comprises 15 residues.